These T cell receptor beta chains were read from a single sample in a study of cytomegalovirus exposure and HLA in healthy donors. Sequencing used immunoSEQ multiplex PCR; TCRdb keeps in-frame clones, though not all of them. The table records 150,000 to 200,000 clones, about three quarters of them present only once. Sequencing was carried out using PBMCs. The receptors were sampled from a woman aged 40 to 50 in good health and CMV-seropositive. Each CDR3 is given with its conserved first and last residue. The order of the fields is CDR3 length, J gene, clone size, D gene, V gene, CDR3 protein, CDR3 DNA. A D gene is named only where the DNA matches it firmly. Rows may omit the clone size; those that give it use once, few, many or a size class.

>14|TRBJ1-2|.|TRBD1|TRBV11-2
CASSLVGQAYGYTF
TGTGCCAGCAGCTTGGTAGGACAGGCCTATGGCTACACCTTC
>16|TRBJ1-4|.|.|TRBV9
CASSVGRSATNEKLFF
TGTGCCAGCAGCGTGGGCAGATCTGCAACTAATGAAAAACTGTTTTTT
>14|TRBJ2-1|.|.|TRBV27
CASSSKGLYNEQFF
TGTGCCAGCAGTTCTAAGGGACTTTACAATGAGCAGTTCTTC
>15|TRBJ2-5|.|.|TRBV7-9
CSSSSRPPRQETQYF
TGTTCCAGCAGCTCAAGACCTCCTAGACAAGAGACCCAGTACTTC
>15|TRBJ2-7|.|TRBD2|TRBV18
CASSPLASGVSEQYF
TGTGCCAGCTCACCGCTCGCTAGCGGGGTGAGTGAGCAGTACTTC
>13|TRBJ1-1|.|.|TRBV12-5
CASGSQGVTEAFF
TGTGCTAGTGGTTCTCAAGGGGTCACTGAAGCTTTCTTT
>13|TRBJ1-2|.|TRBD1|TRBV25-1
CASSPTGRYGYTF
TGTGCCAGCAGTCCGACAGGGAGGTATGGCTACACCTTC
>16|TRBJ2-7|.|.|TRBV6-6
CASSYISAGMGDEQYF
TGTGCCAGCAGTTATATATCAGCCGGGATGGGTGACGAGCAGTACTTC
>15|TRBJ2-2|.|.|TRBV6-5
CASRSGQLNTGELFF
TGTGCCAGCAGGTCAGGACAGCTAAACACCGGGGAGCTGTTTTTT
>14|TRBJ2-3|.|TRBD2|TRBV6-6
CAGRSSGGEDTQYF
TGTGCCGGAAGATCTAGCGGGGGGGAAGATACGCAGTATTTT
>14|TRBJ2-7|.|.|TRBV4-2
CASSQFGGAYEQYF
TGTGCCAGCAGCCAATTTGGCGGGGCCTACGAGCAGTACTTC
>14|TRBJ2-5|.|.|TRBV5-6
CASSLDRREETQYF
TGTGCCAGCAGCTTGGACAGGCGTGAAGAGACCCAGTACTTC
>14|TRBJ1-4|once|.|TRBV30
CAWTRKGGDEKLFF
TGTGCCTGGACCAGGAAGGGGGGGGATGAAAAACTGTTTTTT
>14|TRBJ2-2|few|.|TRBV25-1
CASSDRLFTGELFF
TGTGCCAGCAGTGATAGACTATTCACCGGGGAGCTGTTTTTT
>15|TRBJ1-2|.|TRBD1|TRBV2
CASSEEPGQGYGYTF
TGTGCCAGCAGTGAAGAACCGGGACAGGGATATGGCTACACCTTC
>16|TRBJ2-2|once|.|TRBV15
CATSRDRAGTTGELFF
TGTGCCACCAGCAGAGATCGGGCGGGGACCACCGGGGAGCTGTTTTTT
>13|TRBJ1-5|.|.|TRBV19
CASSIARNQPQHF
TGTGCCAGTAGTATAGCCCGGAATCAGCCCCAGCATTTT
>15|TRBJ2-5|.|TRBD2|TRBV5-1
CASSLVPSGGETQYF
TGCGCCAGCAGCTTGGTTCCTAGCGGGGGTGAGACCCAGTACTTC
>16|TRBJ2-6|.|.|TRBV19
CASSMWANSGANVLTF
TGTGCCAGTAGTATGTGGGCTAACTCTGGGGCCAACGTCCTGACTTTC
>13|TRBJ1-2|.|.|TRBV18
CASSSNMAVGYTF
TGTGCCAGCTCATCAAACATGGCCGTTGGCTACACCTTC
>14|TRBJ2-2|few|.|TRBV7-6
CASSLGATNGELFF
TGTGCCAGCAGCTTAGGTGCTACCAATGGGGAGCTGTTTTTT
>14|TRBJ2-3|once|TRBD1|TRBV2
CASSDQGGTDTQYF
TGTGCCAGCAGTGACCAGGGGGGCACAGATACGCAGTATTTT
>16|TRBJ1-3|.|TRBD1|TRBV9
CASSPRQGRTGNTIYF
TGTGCCAGCAGCCCGCGACAGGGTCGGACTGGAAACACCATATATTTT
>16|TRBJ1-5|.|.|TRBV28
CASSLVLGQINQPQHF
TGTGCCAGCAGTTTAGTCTTAGGACAGATCAATCAGCCCCAGCATTTT
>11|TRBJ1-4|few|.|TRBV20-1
CSASLGEKLFF
TGCAGTGCTAGCCTCGGGGAAAAACTGTTTTTT
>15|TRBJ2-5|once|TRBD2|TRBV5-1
CASSQIPGGQETQYF
TGCGCCAGCAGCCAAATTCCGGGGGGCCAAGAGACCCAGTACTTC
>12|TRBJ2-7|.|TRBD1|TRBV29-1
CSAGQGVGEQYF
TGCAGCGCAGGACAGGGGGTTGGCGAGCAGTACTTC
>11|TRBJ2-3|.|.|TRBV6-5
CASTRSDTQYF
TGTGCCAGCACCCGGTCTGATACGCAGTATTTT
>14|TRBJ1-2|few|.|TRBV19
CASTPSQERRGYTF
TGTGCCAGTACCCCAAGTCAAGAAAGGCGGGGCTACACCTTC
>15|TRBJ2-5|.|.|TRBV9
CASSVDTGSRKTQYF
TGTGCCAGCAGCGTAGATACAGGGAGTAGAAAGACCCAGTACTTC
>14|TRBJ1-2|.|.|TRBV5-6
CASSLSSSLYGYTF
TGTGCCAGCAGCTTGTCCAGTTCTCTCTATGGCTACACCTTC
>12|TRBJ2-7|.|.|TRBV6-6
CSRKNAAYEQYF
TGTTCCAGGAAGAACGCGGCATACGAGCAGTACTTC
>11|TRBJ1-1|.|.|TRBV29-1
CSVEPLAEAFF
TGCAGCGTTGAACCGCTAGCTGAAGCTTTCTTT
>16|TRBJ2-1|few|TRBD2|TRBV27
CASSLRTSGGTNEQFF
TGTGCCAGCAGTCTACGGACTAGCGGGGGGACCAATGAGCAGTTCTTC
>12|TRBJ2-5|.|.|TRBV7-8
CAGGTVQETQYF
TGTGCCGGCGGGACAGTCCAAGAGACCCAGTACTTC
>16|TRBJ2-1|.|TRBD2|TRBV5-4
CASSLGGASGGGEQFF
TGTGCCAGCAGCTTGGGCGGTGCTAGCGGGGGAGGTGAGCAGTTCTTC
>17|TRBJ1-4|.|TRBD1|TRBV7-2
CASSLDPRGRTNEKLFF
TGTGCCAGCAGCTTAGACCCCAGGGGGCGAACTAATGAAAAACTGTTTTTT
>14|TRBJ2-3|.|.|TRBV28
CASSLNRIADTQYF
TGTGCCAGCAGTTTGAACAGGATAGCAGATACGCAGTATTTT
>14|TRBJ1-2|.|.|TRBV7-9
CASSSREGYYGYTF
TGTGCCAGCAGCTCCCGGGAAGGGTACTATGGCTACACCTTC
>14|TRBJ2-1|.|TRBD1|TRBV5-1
CASSWGQGSNEQFF
TGCGCCAGCAGCTGGGGACAGGGTTCAAATGAGCAGTTCTTC
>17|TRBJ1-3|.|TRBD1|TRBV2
CASSEEPTGGSGNTIYF
TGTGCCAGCAGTGAAGAACCGACAGGGGGCTCTGGAAACACCATATATTTT
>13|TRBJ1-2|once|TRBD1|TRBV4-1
CASSHDRAQGYTF
TGCGCCAGCAGCCATGACAGGGCCCAGGGCTACACCTTC
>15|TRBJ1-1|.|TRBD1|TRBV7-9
CASARAGTGHTEAFF
TGTGCCAGCGCGCGTGCCGGGACAGGGCACACTGAAGCTTTCTTT
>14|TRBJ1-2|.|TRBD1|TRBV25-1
CASSEWGTGYGYTF
TGTGCCAGCAGTGAATGGGGGACAGGCTATGGCTACACCTTC
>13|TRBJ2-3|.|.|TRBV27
CATREFGADTQYF
TGTGCCACCCGGGAATTTGGGGCAGATACGCAGTATTTT